The entry that follows covers one T cell receptor beta chain sequence. This sample was taken from a study of regulatory T cells in long-lasting Graves disease. Relying on iRepertoire HTBI primers and Arm-PCR of CDR3 regions, the team built TCR beta libraries. A single record per CDR3 protein comes from TCRdb applying MiXCR to the multiplex PCR reads. The sample lists 500,000 to 700,000 distinct CDR3 sequences, roughly 15% occurring once. The germline V gene encodes CDR1 SGHKS and CDR2 YYEKEE (reference sequence). The CDR3 spans 15 residues. The ends were cut back, 3 bases at V and 7 bases at J, with 16 bases in the middle. The time point was: newly diagnosed GD, antithyroid drugs for less than 3 months. From PBMCs, RNA was extracted and then used to make the TCR library. These data are also associated with another study on T cells in Graves' hyperthyroidism and ophthalmopathy.

The gene calls are TRBV5-5 and TRBJ2-2; D gene unclear. This TCR was recovered from a woman aged 25-40 years with Graves disease. The specimen was peripheral blood mononuclear cells (PBMCs), collected at new diagnosis, from a patient treated with antithyroid drugs. The CDR3 region is CASSSELTWLGELFF. The CDR3 coding sequence is TGTGCCAGCAGCTCAGAATTGACGTGGCTCGGGGAGCTGTTTTTT.